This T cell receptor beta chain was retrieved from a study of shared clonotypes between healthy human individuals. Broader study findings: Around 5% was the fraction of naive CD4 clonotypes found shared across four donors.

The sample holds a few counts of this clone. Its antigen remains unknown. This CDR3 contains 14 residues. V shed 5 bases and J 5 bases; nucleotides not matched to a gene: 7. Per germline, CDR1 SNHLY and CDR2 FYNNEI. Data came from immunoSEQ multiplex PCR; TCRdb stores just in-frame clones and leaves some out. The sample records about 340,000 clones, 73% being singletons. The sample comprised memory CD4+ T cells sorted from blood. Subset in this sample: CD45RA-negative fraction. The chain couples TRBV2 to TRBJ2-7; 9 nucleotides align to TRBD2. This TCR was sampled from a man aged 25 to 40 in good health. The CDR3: CASSIAGENDEQYF. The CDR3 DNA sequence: TGTGCCAGCAGTATAGCGGGAGAAAACGACGAGCAGTACTTC.